The present entry profiles one T cell receptor (beta chain) with its context. The sample is drawn from a study of blood T cell repertoires in COVID-19. Study-level background: The study drew acute and convalescent COVID-19 samples from the United States, Italy and Spain. The analysed material was cDNA or gDNA that came from T cells, B-cell-depleted T cells, or PBMCs.

Patients of the Seattle cohort, enrolled during active infection, were followed longitudinally. Original data processing: Quantification of nucleated cells was approximated via reference gene primer amplification. Sequencing used immunoSEQ multiplex PCR; TCRdb keeps in-frame clones, though not all of them. The V and J calls and the clone size are those of that table, but D and trimming were determined from the DNA. The sample lists 150,000 to 200,000 clones, around 82% occurring once. Germline-derived CDR1 and CDR2 are SGHAT and FQNNGV. The CDR3 consists of 18 residues. Trimming removed 4 bases from V and 3 bases from J; junction bases left unmatched: 14.

The sample was peripheral blood. The rearrangement links TRBV11-2 to TRBJ2-7; 11 bases are a match to TRBD2. This receptor was taken from a woman aged 40 to 50 with COVID-19, enrolled during active disease. CDR3 nucleotide sequence: TGTGCCAGCAGCTATACTAGCGGGGGAGCCCAGGGGATCTACGAGCAGTACGTC. Residues: CASSYTSGGAQGIYEQYV.